Presented here are 25 T cell receptor beta chains from one specimen sequenced in a study of T cell changes during pregnancy in multiple sclerosis. Measured with immunoSEQ multiplex PCR; TCRdb has only the in-frame clones, and not every one. This table has approximately 47,000 clones, around 90% appearing once. The sample in question was peripheral blood, obtained in the first trimester of pregnancy. Source of these receptors: a female donor with multiple sclerosis, enrolled in a pregnancy study.

The chain links TRBV19 to TRBJ2-2, with no clear D. Germline CDR1 reads LNHDA; CDR2 reads SQIVND (reference sequence). The CDR3 length is 11 residues. V was clipped by 6 bases and J by 8 bases, with 7 bases between them. CDR3 sequence reads: CASRRTGELFF. CDR3 coding DNA: TGTGCCAGTAGGCGCACGGGGGAGCTGTTTTTT.

The rearrangement links TRBV11-2 to TRBJ2-7, with 8 nucleotides matching TRBD1. CDR3 size: 15 residues. CDR1 is SGHAT, CDR2 FQNNGV, per germline. Losses at the gene ends were 1 base for V and 0 bases for J; bases not matched to a gene: 2. DNA for the CDR3: TGTGCCAGCAGCTTAGGACAGGGGAGCTCCTACGAGCAGTACTTC. Translation: CASSLGQGSSYEQYF.

The chain is built from TRBV18 and TRBJ1-1; no definite D call. V was shortened by 2 bases and J by 11 bases, with 24 bases between the two germline ends. Germline CDR1 and CDR2: KGHSH and LQKENI. The CDR3 contains 16 residues. The CDR3 region has the DNA TGTGCCAGCTCACCAAATAGTTTAGGCGGATCTGTCGCGGCTTTCTTT. Translation gives CASSPNSLGGSVAAFF.

V gene TRBV5-1 combines with J gene TRBJ2-3; TRBD2 matches 10 bases. With 0 bases clipped from V and 6 bases from J, the junction kept 10 bases outside the gene matches. CDR1 is SGHRS, CDR2 YFSETQ, per germline. CDR3 length equals 17 residues. The CDR3 coding sequence is TGCGCCAGCAGCTTGGGCGTTTCTAGCGGGGGCTTGGATACGCAGTATTTT. Amino acid sequence: CASSLGVSSGGLDTQYF.

The chain employs TRBV18 and TRBJ1-1; TRBD1 matches at 11 bases. The CDR3 length is 16 residues. Losses at the gene ends were 5 bases for V and 4 bases for J; bases not matched to a gene: 9. Germline CDR1 KGHSH, CDR2 LQKENI. The CDR3 DNA follows: TGTGCCAGCTCATTCGGGACAGGGGGTTTTGTCACTGAAGCTTTCTTT. It codes for CASSFGTGGFVTEAFF. The full variable domain, rest sourced from reference TRBV18 and TRBJ1-1, is NAGVMQNPRHLVRRRGQEARLRCSPMKGHSHVYWYRQLPEEGLKFMVYLQKENIIDESGMPKERFSAEFPKEGPSILRIQQVVRGDSAAYFCASSFGTGGFVTEAFFGQGTRLTVV.

V is TRBV5-1 and J is TRBJ2-2; D is undetermined. In germline, CDR1 is SGHRS, CDR2 YFSETQ. V lost 4 bases and J lost 4, with 14 bases in between. The CDR3 extends over 15 amino acids. The CDR3 bases are TGCGCCAGCAGCCCTTCCGCCACTCGCACCGGGGAGCTGTTTTTT. This encodes CASSPSATRTGELFF. Full variable domain (outside the CDR3, taken from reference TRBV5-1 and TRBJ2-2): KAGVTQTPRYLIKTRGQQVTLSCSPISGHRSVSWYQQTPGQGLQFLFEYFSETQRNKGNFPGRFSGRQFSNSRSEMNVSTLELGDSALYLCASSPSATRTGELFFGEGSRLTVL.

The chain combines TRBV11-2 with TRBJ2-3, with 8 positions matching TRBD2. From germline, CDR1 is SGHAT and CDR2 FQNNGV. The J segment lost 4 bases and the V segment lost 5 bases, leaving 8 bases of the junction unmatched. This CDR3 has 15 residues. The CDR3 nucleotides read TGTGCCAGCAGCCCCCGCCGGGGGGGGTCAGATACGCAGTATTTT. Translating gives CASSPRRGGSDTQYF.

Notes on this clone: Its ends do not fully match the called genes, so a read error is possible. V usage is TRBV7-7 and J usage is TRBJ1-5; D remains ambiguous. CDR1 and CDR2 (germline): SSHAT, FNYEAQ (reference sequence). CDR3 length: 12 residues. The CDR3 DNA is TGTGCTAGCAGCTACGTCGGGCAGCCCCAGCATTTT. Its translation is CASSYVGQPQHF.

This sequence joins TRBV5-1 and TRBJ2-7; possible D gene TRBD1, 9 bases. CDR1 is SGHRS, CDR2 YFSETQ, per germline. V lost 0 bases, J lost 5 bases, and 18 bases lay in between. CDR3 size: 16 residues. CDR3 loop: CASSLDGGDRAHEQYF. DNA for the CDR3: TGCGCCAGCAGCTTGGACGGGGGGGACAGGGCTCACGAGCAGTACTTC.

The rearrangement uses TRBV2 and TRBJ2-3; possible D gene TRBD1, 6 bases. The V and J ends lost 8 bases and 13 bases respectively, with 19 bases between them. There are 12 residues in the CDR3. Per germline, CDR1 SNHLY and CDR2 FYNNEI. CDR3 sequence (DNA): TGTGCCAGCTCCTATGACAGGCCACGGGAGTATTTT. Its protein is CASSYDRPREYF. The complete variable domain, with remaining parts taken from reference TRBV2 and TRBJ2-3, reads EPEVTQTPSHQVTQMGQEVILRCVPISNHLYFYWYRQILGQKVEFLVSFYNNEISEKSEIFDDQFSVERPDGSNFTLKIRSTKLEDSAMYFCASSYDRPREYFGPGTRLTVL.

V gene TRBV9 combines with J gene TRBJ2-4, with 9 bases fitting TRBD2. The CDR3 extends over 17 amino acids. V shed 4 bases, J shed 2 bases, and the junction held 10 bases outside the gene matches. Germline CDR1 is SGDLS and CDR2 is YYNGEE. The CDR3 nucleotides read TGTGCCAGCAGCCTATCACAGCGGGGGGTCACCAAAAACATTCAGTACTTC. This codes for CASSLSQRGVTKNIQYF.

This chain connects TRBV7-9 to TRBJ2-1; D is perhaps TRBD2 (7 bases). V was clipped by 4 bases and J by 0 bases, with 19 bases between them. The CDR3 runs to 18 residues. Germline CDR1 reads SEHNR; CDR2 reads FQNEAQ (reference sequence). The CDR3 spells CASSSEEGGGASYNEQFF. DNA of the CDR3: TGTGCCAGCAGCTCCGAGGAGGGCGGGGGCGCCTCCTACAATGAGCAGTTCTTC.

The V gene is TRBV29-1, the J gene TRBJ2-7; TRBD2 is a possible D gene (5 bases). V shed 3 bases and J shed 0 bases, with 6 bases lying between them. This CDR3 region has 12 residues. From germline, CDR1 is SQVTM and CDR2 ANQGSEA. Here the CDR3 DNA reads TGCAGCGTTGAGGGGAGCTCCTACGAGCAGTACTTC. It is translated as CSVEGSSYEQYF.

The chain couples TRBV30 to TRBJ1-2, with TRBD1 identical over 7 bases. This CDR3 is built from 13 residues. The V segment lost 5 bases and the J segment 7 bases; nucleotides outside the gene matches: 10. Germline V gene sequence: CDR1 GTSNPN, CDR2 SVGIG (reference sequence). For the CDR3, the DNA is TGTGCCTGGGAATGGGACAGTCGGGGTGGCTACACCTTC. Amino acids: CAWEWDSRGGYTF.

This rearrangement joins TRBV5-4 to TRBJ1-1; D is ambiguous. The V and J ends lost 3 bases and 0 bases respectively, with 9 bases between them. Germline CDR1 and CDR2: SGHNT and YYREEE (reference sequence). This CDR3 is 14 amino acids long. This CDR3 reads CASSSYRLNTEAFF. Here the CDR3 DNA reads TGTGCCAGCAGCTCTTACAGACTGAACACTGAAGCTTTCTTT.

This clone was recorded only once. The rearrangement uses TRBV4-3 and TRBJ1-2; D ambiguous. The CDR3 sequence is 14 residues long. V was clipped by 4 bases and J by 5 bases, with 14 bases between them. Germline V gene lookup returns CDR1 LGHNA and CDR2 YSLEER. In nucleotides, the CDR3 is TGCGCCAGCAGCCTCCCGGGCGGGAGGTATGGCTACACCTTC. Protein sequence: CASSLPGGRYGYTF.

The genes are TRBV5-1 and TRBJ2-1; 10 bases are shared with TRBD2. Germline CDR1 reads SGHRS; CDR2 reads YFSETQ. Trimming took 6 bases from V and 3 from J; bases not matched to a gene: 3. The CDR3 covers 14 residues. The CDR3 region has the DNA TGCGCCAGCACTAGCGGGGGAAACTACAATGAGCAGTTCTTC. Translation gives CASTSGGNYNEQFF.

This clone was observed a handful of times. The chain carries TRBV5-1 and TRBJ2-4, with a weak D call TRBD2 (6 bases). The CDR3 has 14 amino acids. Per the germline V gene, CDR1 is SGHRS and CDR2 is YFSETQ. Trimming shortened V by 4 bases and J by 9 bases, and 17 bases separated the two germline ends. CDR3 in amino acids: CASSPGEEGSIQYF. CDR3 nucleotides: TGCGCCAGCAGCCCTGGAGAGGAGGGAAGCATTCAGTACTTC.

This clone occurred a few times. The chain links TRBV5-1 to TRBJ2-3; TRBD2 agrees at 13 bases. Germline CDR1 SGHRS, CDR2 YFSETQ. V lost 7 bases to trimming and J lost 6 bases; unmatched junction nucleotides: 8. CDR3 size: 15 residues. CDR3 sequence reads: CASFAGTSGADTQYF. The CDR3 coding sequence is TGCGCCAGCTTCGCAGGGACTAGCGGGGCGGATACGCAGTATTTT. The full variable domain, with the rest looked up from reference TRBV5-1 and TRBJ2-3, is KAGVTQTPRYLIKTRGQQVTLSCSPISGHRSVSWYQQTPGQGLQFLFEYFSETQRNKGNFPGRFSGRQFSNSRSEMNVSTLELGDSALYLCASFAGTSGADTQYFGPGTRLTVL.

CDR3 sequence (DNA): TGTGCCAGCAGCGTAAATGACAGAAGTGGCTACACCTTC. Its translation is CASSVNDRSGYTF. V gene TRBV9 combines with J gene TRBJ1-2; a weak D match, TRBD1 (5 bases). There are 13 residues in the CDR3. V was trimmed by 1 base and J by 7 bases, leaving 11 bases between them. Germline CDR1 reads SGDLS; CDR2 reads YYNGEE.

This chain joins TRBV7-3 and TRBJ2-3; 12 bases match TRBD2. The germline V gene encodes CDR1 SGHTA and CDR2 FQGTGA. The CDR3 contains 19 residues. With 5 bases clipped from V and 3 bases from J, the junction kept 15 bases outside the gene matches. The CDR3 DNA reads as TGTGCCAGCAGCCCTAGACTAGCGGGGGTTTTGGGGTCGACAGATACGCAGTATTTT. Protein: CASSPRLAGVLGSTDTQYF.

V gene TRBV4-3 combines with J gene TRBJ2-7; 7 bases are a match to TRBD1. The CDR3 contains 14 residues. The ends lost 0 bases at V and 6 bases at J; junction bases unmatched: 5. The germline gives CDR1 LGHNA, CDR2 YSLEER. As DNA, the CDR3 is TGCGCCAGCAGCCAAGAGGTCAGGGGGACCGAGCAGTACTTC. This codes for CASSQEVRGTEQYF.

The chain links TRBV4-3 to TRBJ2-1; D perhaps matches TRBD2 (6 bases). The ends were cut back, 0 bases at V and 0 bases at J, with 12 bases in the middle. The CDR3 loop spans 17 amino acids. The germline CDR1 and CDR2 sequences are LGHNA and YSLEER. The CDR3 DNA reads as TGCGCCAGCAGCCAAGATCCCCCGACTAGCTCCTACAATGAGCAGTTCTTC. It is translated as CASSQDPPTSSYNEQFF.

V gene TRBV6-1 combines with J gene TRBJ1-6; 7 bases match TRBD1. CDR3 size: 15 residues. Germline-derived CDR1 and CDR2 are MNHNS and SASEGT. Unmatched junction bases numbered 12, after V lost 7 bases and J lost 9 bases. The CDR3 region is CASNPRQGFGSPLHF. The CDR3, as DNA: TGTGCCAGCAACCCACGACAGGGTTTTGGTTCACCCCTCCACTTT.

V usage is TRBV7-2 and J usage is TRBJ2-1; D not certain. This CDR3 contains 15 residues. V lost 0 bases, J lost 4 bases, and 10 bases lay in between. Germline V CDR1 and CDR2: SGHTA, FQGNSA. The CDR3 here is CASSLAPLAYNEQFF. The CDR3 nucleotides are TGTGCCAGCAGCTTAGCGCCACTCGCTTACAATGAGCAGTTCTTC.